The rows below give T cell receptor beta chains drawn from one sample of a study of CD8 T cells in ankylosing spondylitis. MiXCR, applied by TCRdb to the 5' RACE reads, yields one record per CDR3 protein. The repertoire consists of about 200,000 distinct CDR3 sequences, with 10% to 15% occurring once and the leading ten covering 15% to 20%. The sequenced sample was blood, either unsorted or a sorted T cell fraction (not recorded which). The receptors stem from a male donor with ankylosing spondylitis or in good health (not recorded which). CDR3s include the opening cysteine and the closing phenylalanine or tryptophan. A D gene is named only where the DNA matches it firmly. The size field is filled for only some rows; it gives once, few, many or a size class.

j_gene,v_gene,d_gene,abundance,CDR3nt,CDR3aa
TRBJ2-1,TRBV11-2,.,.,TGTGCCAGCAGCTTAGGGTTAGTGTTTAATGAGCAGTTCTTC,CASSLGLVFNEQFF
TRBJ2-2,TRBV7-9,.,few,TGTGCCAGCAGCTTAGCGAGCAGCAACACCGGGGAGCTGTTTTTT,CASSLASSNTGELFF
TRBJ2-7,TRBV27,.,few,TGTGCCAGCGGGCCCTCGGGGTACGAGCAGTACTTC,CASGPSGYEQYF
TRBJ2-7,TRBV2,.,few,TGTGCCAGCAGGGCCCCAGGGAGCTCCTACGAGCAGTACTTC,CASRAPGSSYEQYF
TRBJ2-5,TRBV5-4,.,.,TGTGCCAGCAGCTCTAGTGAGACCCAGTACTTC,CASSSSETQYF
TRBJ2-1,TRBV10-2,.,.,TGCGCCAGCAGTGGTACTAGCTCCTACAATGAGCAGTTCTTC,CASSGTSSYNEQFF
TRBJ2-7,TRBV7-8,.,.,TGTGCCAGCAGCCCCCGACGGGCCGTGGCCTACGAGCAGTACTTC,CASSPRRAVAYEQYF
TRBJ2-1,TRBV4-1,.,few,TGCGCCAGCGCCCGAACAGGGATCGATAGCTCCTACAATGAGCAGTTCTTC,CASARTGIDSSYNEQFF
TRBJ2-5,TRBV20-1,TRBD2,.,TGCAGTGCTAACGACCTTGGAGTAGCGGGGGGGCCGGGAGAGACCCAGTACTTC,CSANDLGVAGGPGETQYF
TRBJ1-2,TRBV3-1,.,many,TGTGCCAGCAGCCAAGTTAAGAGCCCTAACTATGGCTACACCTTC,CASSQVKSPNYGYTF
TRBJ1-1,TRBV6-2/TRBV6-3,.,few,TGTGCCAGCAGTTACGGCAGACCAGGTTCCACTGAAGCTTTCTTT,CASSYGRPGSTEAFF
TRBJ2-1,TRBV3-1,.,many,TGTGCCAGCAGCCAAGTTTCGCGAGAGCTCATCTACAATGAGCAGTTCTTC,CASSQVSRELIYNEQFF
TRBJ2-7,TRBV19,TRBD2,.,TGTGCCAGTAGTCCCAGCGGGGGCTACGAGCAGTACTTC,CASSPSGGYEQYF
TRBJ2-1,TRBV4-1,.,many,TGCGCCAGCAGCCAAGAGGGGAGTGAGCAGTTCTTC,CASSQEGSEQFF
TRBJ2-5,TRBV2,.,many,TGTGCCAGCAGTGAAGCCCGAAGTTATCAAGAGACCCAGTACTTC,CASSEARSYQETQYF
TRBJ2-3,TRBV12-5,TRBD1,.,TGTGCTAGTGGTTTGGTTCAGACAGGGAGCACAGATACGCAGTATTTT,CASGLVQTGSTDTQYF
TRBJ1-2,TRBV6-5,.,many,TGTGCCAGCAGTTACGCTGACACGACTAACTATGGCTACACCTTC,CASSYADTTNYGYTF
TRBJ2-5,TRBV20-1,.,few,TGCAGTGCTAGTAAGGCAGACTTTGGGGCCCAGTACTTC,CSASKADFGAQYF
TRBJ2-2,TRBV20-1,.,few,TGCAGTGCTAGAGCAGGGACAATGAACACCGGGGAGCTGTTTTTT,CSARAGTMNTGELFF
TRBJ2-1,TRBV29-1,.,few,TGCAGCGTTGAAACCTCATCTCCTTACAATGAGCAGTTCTTC,CSVETSSPYNEQFF
TRBJ1-4,TRBV7-9,.,few,TGTGCCAGCAGCTTAGAACCGATTAATGAAAAACTGTTTTTT,CASSLEPINEKLFF
TRBJ1-5,TRBV2,TRBD1,.,TGTGCCAGCAGCGTTCGACAGGGGGCCAATCAGCCCCAGCATTTT,CASSVRQGANQPQHF
TRBJ1-2,TRBV24-1,.,few,TGTGCCACCCCCTCGAGACAGCTTAACTATGGCTACACCTTC,CATPSRQLNYGYTF
TRBJ1-1,TRBV7-2,TRBD1,.,TGTGCCAGCAGCCCCGGACAGGGGCTGAACACTGAAGCTTTCTTT,CASSPGQGLNTEAFF
TRBJ2-1,TRBV3-1,.,many,TGTGCCAGCAGCCAAGATAGTGGGTGGGACAATGAGCAGTTCTTC,CASSQDSGWDNEQFF
TRBJ1-2,TRBV12-3/TRBV12-4,.,few,TGTGCCAGCAGTTGGAGGGGAGACTATGGCTACACCTTC,CASSWRGDYGYTF